The present TCR beta chain was sequenced within a study of blood T cell repertoires in COVID-19. Background on the study: Sites across the United States, Italy and Spain contributed samples from acute and convalescent COVID-19. T cells, B-cell-depleted T cells, or PBMCs supplied cDNA or gDNA.

The CDR3 runs 16 residues. CDR1 and CDR2 (germline): LGHNA, YSLEER. V lost 3 bases to trimming and J lost 8 bases; unmatched junction nucleotides: 8. In the authors' methods: Reference gene primer amplification gave estimated nucleated cell counts. Clones were read by immunoSEQ multiplex PCR, and TCRdb kept only the in-frame ones, dropping some. V and J calls and clone size are as listed in that table; D and trimming were resolved from the DNA. The table shows roughly 110,000 clones, with more than 70% occurring only once. V and J are TRBV4-3 and TRBJ2-2, with 11 bases identical to TRBD2. Sequenced material: peripheral blood. This receptor was obtained from a man aged 35 to 55 with active or convalescent COVID-19. The CDR3 DNA sequence: TGCGCCAGCAGCCAGAATAGCGGGAGGGCCGGAGGGGAGCTGTTTTTT. Its translation is CASSQNSGRAGGELFF.